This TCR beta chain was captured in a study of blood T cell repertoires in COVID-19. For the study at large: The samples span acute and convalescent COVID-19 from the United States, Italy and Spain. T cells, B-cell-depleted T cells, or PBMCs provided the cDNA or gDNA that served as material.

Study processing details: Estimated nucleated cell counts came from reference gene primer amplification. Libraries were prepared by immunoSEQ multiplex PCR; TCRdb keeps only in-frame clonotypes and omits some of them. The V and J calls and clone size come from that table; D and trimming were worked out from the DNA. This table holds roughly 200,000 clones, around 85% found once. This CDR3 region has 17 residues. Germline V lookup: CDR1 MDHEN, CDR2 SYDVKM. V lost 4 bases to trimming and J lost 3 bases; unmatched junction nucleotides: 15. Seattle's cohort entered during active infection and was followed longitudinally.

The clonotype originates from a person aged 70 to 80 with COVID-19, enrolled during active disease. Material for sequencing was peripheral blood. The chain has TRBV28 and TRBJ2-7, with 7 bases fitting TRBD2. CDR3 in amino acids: CASSYPLWGGGGYEQYF. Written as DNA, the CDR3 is TGTGCCAGCAGTTACCCTCTTTGGGGGGGTGGCGGCTACGAGCAGTACTTC.